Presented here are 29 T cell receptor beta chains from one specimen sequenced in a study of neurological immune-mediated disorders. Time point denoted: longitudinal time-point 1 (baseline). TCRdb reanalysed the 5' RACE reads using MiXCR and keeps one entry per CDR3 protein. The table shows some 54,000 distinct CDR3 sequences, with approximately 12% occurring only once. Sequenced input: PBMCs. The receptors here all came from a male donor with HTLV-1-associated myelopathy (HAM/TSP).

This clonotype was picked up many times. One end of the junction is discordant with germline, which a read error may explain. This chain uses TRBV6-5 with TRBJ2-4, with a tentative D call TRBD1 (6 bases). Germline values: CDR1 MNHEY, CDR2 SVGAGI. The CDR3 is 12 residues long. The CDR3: CASSSGAGTESF. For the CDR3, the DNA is TGTGCCAGCAGTTCAGGGGCCGGGACGGAGAGTTTC.

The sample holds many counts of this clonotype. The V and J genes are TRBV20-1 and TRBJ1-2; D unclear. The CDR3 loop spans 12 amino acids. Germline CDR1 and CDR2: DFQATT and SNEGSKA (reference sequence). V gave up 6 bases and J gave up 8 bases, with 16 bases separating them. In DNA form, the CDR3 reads TGCAGTGCGATAGACCGAGCTATCGGCTACACCTTC. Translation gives CSAIDRAIGYTF.

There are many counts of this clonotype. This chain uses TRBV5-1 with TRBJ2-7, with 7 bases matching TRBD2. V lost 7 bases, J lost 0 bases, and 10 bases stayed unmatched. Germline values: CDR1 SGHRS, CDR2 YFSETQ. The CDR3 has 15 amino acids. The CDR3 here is CASADARDYSYEQYF. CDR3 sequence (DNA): TGCGCCAGCGCCGACGCCCGGGACTACTCCTACGAGCAGTACTTC.

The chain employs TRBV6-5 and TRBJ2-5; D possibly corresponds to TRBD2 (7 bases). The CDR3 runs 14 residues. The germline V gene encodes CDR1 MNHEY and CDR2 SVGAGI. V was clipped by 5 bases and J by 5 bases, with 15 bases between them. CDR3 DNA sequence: TGTGCCAGCAGTCCAACGGGGGGCGTGGAGACCCAGTACTTC. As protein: CASSPTGGVETQYF.

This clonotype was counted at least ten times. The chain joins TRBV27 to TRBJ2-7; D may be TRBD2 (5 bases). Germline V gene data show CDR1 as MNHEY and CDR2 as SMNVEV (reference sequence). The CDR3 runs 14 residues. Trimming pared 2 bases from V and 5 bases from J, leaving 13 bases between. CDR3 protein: CASSLVWTVNEQYF. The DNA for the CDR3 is TGTGCCAGCAGTTTAGTTTGGACTGTCAACGAGCAGTACTTC.

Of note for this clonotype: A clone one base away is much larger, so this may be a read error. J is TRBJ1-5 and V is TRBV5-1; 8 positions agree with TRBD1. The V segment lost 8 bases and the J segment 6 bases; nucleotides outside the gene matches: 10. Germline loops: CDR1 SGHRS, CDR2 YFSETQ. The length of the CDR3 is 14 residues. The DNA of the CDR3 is TGCGCCAGAAGCCCCGGGACAGGCAGTCAGCCCCAGCATTTT. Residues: CARSPGTGSQPQHF.

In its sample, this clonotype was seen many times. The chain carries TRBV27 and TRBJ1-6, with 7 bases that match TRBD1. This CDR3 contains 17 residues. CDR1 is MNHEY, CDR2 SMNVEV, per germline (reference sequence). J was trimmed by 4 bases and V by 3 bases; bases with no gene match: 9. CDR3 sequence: CASSFTDRTGYNSPLHF. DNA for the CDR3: TGTGCCAGCAGTTTTACCGATCGGACAGGATATAATTCACCCCTCCACTTT.

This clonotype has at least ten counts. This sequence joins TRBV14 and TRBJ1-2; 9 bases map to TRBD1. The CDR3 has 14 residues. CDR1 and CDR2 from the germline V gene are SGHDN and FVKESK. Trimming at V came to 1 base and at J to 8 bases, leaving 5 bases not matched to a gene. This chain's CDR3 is CASSQVGDREGYTF. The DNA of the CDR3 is TGTGCCAGCAGCCAAGTGGGGGACAGGGAAGGCTACACCTTC. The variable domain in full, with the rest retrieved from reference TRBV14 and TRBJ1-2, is EAGVTQFPSHSVIEKGQTVTLRCDPISGHDNLYWYRRVMGKEIKFLLHFVKESKQDESGMPNNRFLAERTGGTYSTLKVQPAELEDSGVYFCASSQVGDREGYTFGSGTRLTVV.

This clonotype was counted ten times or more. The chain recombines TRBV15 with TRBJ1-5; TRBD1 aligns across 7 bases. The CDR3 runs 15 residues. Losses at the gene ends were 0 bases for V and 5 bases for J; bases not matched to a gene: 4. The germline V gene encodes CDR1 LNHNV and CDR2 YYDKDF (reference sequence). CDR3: CATSRDRQGYQPQHF. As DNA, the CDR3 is TGTGCCACCAGCAGAGATCGACAGGGATATCAGCCCCAGCATTTT.

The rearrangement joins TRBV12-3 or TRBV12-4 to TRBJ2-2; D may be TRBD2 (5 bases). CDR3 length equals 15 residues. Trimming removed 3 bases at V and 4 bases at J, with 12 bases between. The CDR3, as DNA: TGTGCCAGCAGTTTTCTATCTAGCTCCACCGGGGAGCTGTTTTTT. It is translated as CASSFLSSSTGELFF.

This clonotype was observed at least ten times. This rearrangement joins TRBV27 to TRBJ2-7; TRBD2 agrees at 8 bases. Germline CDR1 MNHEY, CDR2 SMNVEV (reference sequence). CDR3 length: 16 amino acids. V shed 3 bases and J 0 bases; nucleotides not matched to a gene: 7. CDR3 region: CASSFTAGGASYEQYF. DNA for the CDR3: TGTGCCAGCAGTTTTACCGCCGGGGGGGCCTCCTACGAGCAGTACTTC.

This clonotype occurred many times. CDR3 DNA: TGTGCCACCAGCAGAGGACAGGGAGAGACCCAGTACTTC. Amino acids: CATSRGQGETQYF. This chain links TRBV15 with TRBJ2-5; 7 positions agree with TRBD1. The V segment lost 1 base and the J segment 4 bases; nucleotides outside the gene matches: 0. Germline-derived CDR1 and CDR2 are LNHNV and YYDKDF (reference sequence). This CDR3 is 13 amino acids long.

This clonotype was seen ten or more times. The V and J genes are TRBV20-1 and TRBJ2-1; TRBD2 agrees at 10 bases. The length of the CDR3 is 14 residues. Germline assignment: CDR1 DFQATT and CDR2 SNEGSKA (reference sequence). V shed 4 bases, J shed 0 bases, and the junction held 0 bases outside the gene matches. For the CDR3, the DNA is TGCAGTGCTACTAGCGGGGGCTCCTACAATGAGCAGTTCTTC. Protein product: CSATSGGSYNEQFF.

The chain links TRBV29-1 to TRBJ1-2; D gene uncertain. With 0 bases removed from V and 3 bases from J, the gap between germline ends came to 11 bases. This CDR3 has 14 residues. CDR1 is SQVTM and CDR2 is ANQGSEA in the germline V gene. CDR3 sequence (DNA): TGCAGCGTTGAAGATCCCAGTAAGGACTATGGCTACACCTTC. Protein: CSVEDPSKDYGYTF.

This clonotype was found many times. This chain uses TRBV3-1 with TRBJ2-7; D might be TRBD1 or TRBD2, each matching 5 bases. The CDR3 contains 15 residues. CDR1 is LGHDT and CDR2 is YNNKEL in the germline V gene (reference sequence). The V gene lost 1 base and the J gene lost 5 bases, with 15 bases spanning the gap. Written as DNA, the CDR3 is TGTGCCAGCAGCCAAGGAGGGGTCGGGTGGGACGAGCAGTACTTC. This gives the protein CASSQGGVGWDEQYF.

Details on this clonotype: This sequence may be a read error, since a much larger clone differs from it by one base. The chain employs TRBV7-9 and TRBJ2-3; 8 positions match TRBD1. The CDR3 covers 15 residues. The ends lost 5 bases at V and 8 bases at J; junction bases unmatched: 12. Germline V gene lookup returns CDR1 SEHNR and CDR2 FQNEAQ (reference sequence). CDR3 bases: TGTGCCAGCAGCATCTCCAGGGGGCCCGCAGCTACGCAGTATTTT. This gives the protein CASSISRGPAATQYF.

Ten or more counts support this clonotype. CDR3: CASTESSGGPELYNEQFF. The CDR3 DNA is TGTGCCAGCACCGAGAGTAGCGGGGGACCCGAGCTCTACAATGAGCAGTTCTTC. V usage is TRBV2 and J usage is TRBJ2-1; 9 nucleotides align to TRBD2. V shed 7 bases and J 3 bases; nucleotides not matched to a gene: 16. The CDR3 spans 18 residues. CDR1 and CDR2 from the germline V gene are SNHLY and FYNNEI.

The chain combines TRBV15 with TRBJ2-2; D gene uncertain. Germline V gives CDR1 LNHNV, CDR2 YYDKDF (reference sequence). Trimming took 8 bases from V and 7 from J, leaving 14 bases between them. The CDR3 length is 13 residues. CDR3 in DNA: TGTGCCACCGGTAGAGAACAATTCGGGGAGCTGTTTTTT. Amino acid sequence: CATGREQFGELFF.

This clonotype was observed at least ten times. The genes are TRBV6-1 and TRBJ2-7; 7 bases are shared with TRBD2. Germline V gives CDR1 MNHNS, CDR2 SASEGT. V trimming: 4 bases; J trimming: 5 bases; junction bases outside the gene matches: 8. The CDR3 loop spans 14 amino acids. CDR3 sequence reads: CASSVRGLDHEQYF. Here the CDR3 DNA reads TGTGCCAGCAGTGTCCGAGGACTAGATCACGAGCAGTACTTC.

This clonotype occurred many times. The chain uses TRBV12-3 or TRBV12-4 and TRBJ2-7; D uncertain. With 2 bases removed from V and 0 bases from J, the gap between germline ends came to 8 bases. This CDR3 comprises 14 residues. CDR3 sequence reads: CASSLYGGSYEQYF. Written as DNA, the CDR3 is TGTGCCAGCAGTTTATACGGCGGCTCCTACGAGCAGTACTTC.

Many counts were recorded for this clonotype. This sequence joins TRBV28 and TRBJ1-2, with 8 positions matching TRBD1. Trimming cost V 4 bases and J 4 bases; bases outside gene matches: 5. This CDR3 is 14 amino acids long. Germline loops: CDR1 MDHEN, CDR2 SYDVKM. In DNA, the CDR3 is TGTGCCAGCAGTTCCCAGGGGGCGGTCTATGGCTACACCTTC. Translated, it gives CASSSQGAVYGYTF.

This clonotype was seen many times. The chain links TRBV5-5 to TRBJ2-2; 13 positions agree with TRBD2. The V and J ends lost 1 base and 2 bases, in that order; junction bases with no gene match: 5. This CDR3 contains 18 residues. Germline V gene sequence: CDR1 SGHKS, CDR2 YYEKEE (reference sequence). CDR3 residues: CASSLRLGLAGNTGELFF. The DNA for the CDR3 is TGTGCCAGCAGCTTGAGGCTGGGACTAGCGGGAAACACCGGGGAGCTGTTTTTT.

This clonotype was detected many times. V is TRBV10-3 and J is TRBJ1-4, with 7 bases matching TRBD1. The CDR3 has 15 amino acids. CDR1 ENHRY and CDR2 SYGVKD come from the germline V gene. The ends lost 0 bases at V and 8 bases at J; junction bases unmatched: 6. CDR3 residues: CAISESVGTVEKLFF. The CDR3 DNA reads TGTGCCATCAGTGAGTCTGTGGGGACAGTCGAAAAACTGTTTTTT.

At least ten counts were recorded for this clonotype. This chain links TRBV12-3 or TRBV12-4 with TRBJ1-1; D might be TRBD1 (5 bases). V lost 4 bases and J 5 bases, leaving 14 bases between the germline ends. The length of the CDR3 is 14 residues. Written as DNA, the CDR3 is TGTGCCAGCAGTTCCGGGGCGGAGTGGACTGAAGCTTTCTTT. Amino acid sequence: CASSSGAEWTEAFF.

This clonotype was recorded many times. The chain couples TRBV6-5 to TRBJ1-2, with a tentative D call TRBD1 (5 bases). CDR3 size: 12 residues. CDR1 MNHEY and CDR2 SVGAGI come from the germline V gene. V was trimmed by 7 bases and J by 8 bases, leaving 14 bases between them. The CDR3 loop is CASTPRGGGYTF. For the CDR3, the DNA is TGTGCCAGCACCCCAAGGGGCGGCGGCTACACCTTC.

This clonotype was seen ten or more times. The CDR3, as DNA: TGCGCCAGCAGCTTGGTCGGGATCTCTGGGGCCAACGTCCTGACTTTC. Translating gives CASSLVGISGANVLTF. The chain is built from TRBV5-1 and TRBJ2-6; D is possibly TRBD2 (5 bases). Germline V gene lookup returns CDR1 SGHRS and CDR2 YFSETQ. This CDR3 spans 16 amino acids. V was cut by 0 bases and J by 0 bases, with 7 bases left in between.

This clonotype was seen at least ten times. In nucleotides, the CDR3 is TGTGCCAGCAGCTTATGGCGGGGGGGCCGATCCGGGGAGCTGTTTTTT. Residues: CASSLWRGGRSGELFF. The gene calls are TRBV7-9 and TRBJ2-2; 9 bases align to TRBD2. J gave up 6 bases and V 2 bases, and 7 bases lay outside the gene matches. This CDR3 is built from 16 residues. Per germline, CDR1 SEHNR and CDR2 FQNEAQ (reference sequence).

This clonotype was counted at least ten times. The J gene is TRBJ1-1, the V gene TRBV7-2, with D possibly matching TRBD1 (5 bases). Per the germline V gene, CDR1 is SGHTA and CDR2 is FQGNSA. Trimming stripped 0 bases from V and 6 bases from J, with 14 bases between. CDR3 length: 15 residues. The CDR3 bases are TGTGCCAGCAGCTTAGCCCGGGGGGGTTTCGCTGAAGCTTTCTTT. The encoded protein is CASSLARGGFAEAFF. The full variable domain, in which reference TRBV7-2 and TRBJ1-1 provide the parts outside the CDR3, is GAGVSQSPSNKVTEKGKDVELRCDPISGHTALYWYRQSLGQGLEFLIYFQGNSAPDKSGLPSDRFSAERTGGSVSTLTIQRTQQEDSAVYLCASSLARGGFAEAFFGQGTRLTVV.

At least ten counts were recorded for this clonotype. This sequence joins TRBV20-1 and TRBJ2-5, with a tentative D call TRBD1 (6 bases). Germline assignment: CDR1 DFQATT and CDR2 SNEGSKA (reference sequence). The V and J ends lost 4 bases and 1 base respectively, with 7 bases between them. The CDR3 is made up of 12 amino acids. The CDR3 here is CSATGAQETQYF. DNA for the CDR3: TGCAGTGCTACAGGGGCCCAAGAGACCCAGTACTTC.